These 17 T cell receptor beta chains were sequenced from one sample in a study of vaccination and CD4 T cells after COVID-19. The antigens these receptors bind are not known. Treatment in this sample: approximately 10-day PBMC culture with coronavirus spike peptide pools or control peptides (ViraFEST assay). Sequencing of cultured CD4+ T cell DNA used the Oncomine TCR Beta short-read assay. TCRdb passed the PCR reads through MiXCR, listing each CDR3 protein once. The sample contains about 21,000 distinct CDR3 sequences, under 45% of which appear only once. This specimen was CD4+ T cells from blood, cultured in vitro, taken before SARS-CoV-2 vaccination. The receptors originated from a human donor who received a COVID-19 vaccine.

The V gene is TRBV5-5, the J gene TRBJ2-7, with D perhaps matching TRBD1 (5 bases). The V end lost 3 bases, the J end lost 2 bases, and 15 bases lay between the germline ends. Germline V gives CDR1 SGHKS, CDR2 YYEKEE (reference sequence). The CDR3 runs 15 residues. The CDR3 nucleotides read TGTGCCAGCAGCTGGAGCCAGGGAAAGCCCTACGAGCAGTACTTC. Protein: CASSWSQGKPYEQYF. Full variable domain (missing parts from reference TRBV5-5 and TRBJ2-7): DAGVTQSPTHLIKTRGQQVTLRCSPISGHKSVSWYQQVLGQGPQFIFQYYEKEERGRGNFPDRFSARQFPNYSSELNVNALLLGDSALYLCASSWSQGKPYEQYFGPGTRLTVT.

The chain has TRBV7-2 and TRBJ2-3; no clear D gene. V was cut by 1 base and J by 2 bases, with 10 bases left in between. Germline values: CDR1 SGHTA, CDR2 FQGNSA. The length of the CDR3 is 15 residues. The CDR3 region is CASSLDRLTTDTQYF. In DNA, the CDR3 is TGTGCCAGCAGCTTAGACAGACTTACCACAGATACGCAGTATTTT.

This clonotype was detected once. This sequence joins TRBV20-1 and TRBJ2-1; D is perhaps TRBD2 (6 bases). Germline CDR1 is DFQATT and CDR2 is SNEGSKA (reference sequence). This CDR3 comprises 17 residues. V lost 6 bases and J 0 bases, leaving 21 bases between the germline ends. In DNA, the CDR3 is TGCAGTGCCAGCAGTTTGCGAGCCGGGAGCTCCTACAATGAGCAGTTCTTC. This translates into CSASSLRAGSSYNEQFF.

The chain joins TRBV20-1 to TRBJ2-2; 9 positions match TRBD1. J gave up 7 bases and V 5 bases, and 8 bases lay outside the gene matches. The CDR3 consists of 14 residues. Per the germline V gene, CDR1 is DFQATT and CDR2 is SNEGSKA (reference sequence). CDR3 nucleotides: TGCAGTGCTCTCGGACAGGGGCAGGGCGGGGAGCTGTTTTTT. This translates into CSALGQGQGGELFF.

This clonotype was counted only a few times. As DNA, the CDR3 is TGTGCCTGGAGTGTACGGTCAGGCGGGGGTGCTGGCGAGCAGTACTTC. As protein: CAWSVRSGGGAGEQYF. The chain combines TRBV30 with TRBJ2-7; 7 bases are a match to TRBD2. V was pared by 0 bases and J by 6 bases, with 14 bases of the junction left unmatched. Germline CDR1 GTSNPN, CDR2 SVGIG (reference sequence). The CDR3 runs 16 residues. The entire variable domain, with the rest obtained from reference TRBV30 and TRBJ2-7, is as follows: SQTIHQWPATLVQPVGSPLSLECTVEGTSNPNLYWYRQAAGRGLQLLFYSVGIGQISSEVPQNLSASRPQDRQFILSSKKLLLSDSGFYLCAWSVRSGGGAGEQYFGPGTRLTVT.

This chain links TRBV19 with TRBJ1-1, with TRBD1 matching over 7 bases. V shed 6 bases, J shed 3 bases, and the junction held 16 bases outside the gene matches. Germline V gives CDR1 LNHDA, CDR2 SQIVND (reference sequence). This CDR3 is 17 amino acids long. CDR3: CASRNSPRGQGDTEAFF. CDR3 nucleotide sequence: TGTGCCAGTAGAAACAGCCCTAGGGGGCAAGGGGACACTGAAGCTTTCTTT.

The rearrangement joins TRBV29-1 to TRBJ1-4; no firm D call. CDR1 is SQVTM and CDR2 is ANQGSEA in the germline V gene. The CDR3 consists of 11 residues. CDR3 nucleotide sequence: TGCCAAGCTGGGGAGGTTGAAAAACTGTTTTTT. Amino acids: CQAGEVEKLFF.

This clonotype was detected only a few times. The gene calls are TRBV30 and TRBJ1-1; unclear D gene. The germline V gene has CDR1 GTSNPN and CDR2 SVGIG (reference sequence). Trimming left V 3 bases short and J 7 bases short, with 15 bases between. The CDR3 is made up of 13 amino acids. The CDR3: CAWRETRENEAFF. DNA of the CDR3: TGTGCCTGGAGGGAGACAAGGGAGAATGAAGCTTTCTTT.

Note on this clonotype: At one boundary the junction diverges from the germline segment, which might be a read error. This chain uses TRBV20-1 with TRBJ1-2; no clear D gene. Germline CDR1 is DFQATT and CDR2 is SNEGSKA (reference sequence). The CDR3 runs 12 residues. This CDR3 reads CSAGTDSHSTLF. The DNA of the CDR3 is TGCAGTGCTGGAACGGATTCCCACTCCACACTCTTC.

The V gene is TRBV20-1, the J gene TRBJ2-2; D unresolved. Germline V gives CDR1 DFQATT, CDR2 SNEGSKA (reference sequence). V was clipped by 1 base and J by 1 base, with 13 bases between them. The CDR3 contains 16 residues. DNA for the CDR3: TGCAGTGCTAGAGGTGGTCCCCGAGGGAACACCGGGGAGCTGTTTTTT. Translating gives CSARGGPRGNTGELFF.

The chain links TRBV5-4 to TRBJ2-3, with D possibly being TRBD2 (5 bases). The CDR3 consists of 15 residues. Germline V gene sequence: CDR1 SGHNT, CDR2 YYREEE (reference sequence). V lost 4 bases, J lost 5 bases, and 17 bases lay in between. The CDR3 loop reads CASSLRTLRVDTQYF. The CDR3 nucleotides read TGTGCCAGCAGCCTCCGGACTCTAAGGGTAGATACGCAGTATTTT. The whole variable domain, remainder taken from reference TRBV5-4 and TRBJ2-3, is ETGVTQSPTHLIKTRGQQVTLRCSSQSGHNTVSWYQQALGQGPQFIFQYYREEENGRGNFPPRFSGLQFPNYSSELNVNALELDDSALYLCASSLRTLRVDTQYFGPGTRLTVL.

This clonotype was seen more than once but under ten times. The chain recombines TRBV7-8 with TRBJ1-2; D is perhaps TRBD1 (6 bases). Trimming left V 2 bases short and J 4 bases short, with 11 bases between. The CDR3 has 14 amino acids. Germline V lookup: CDR1 SGHVS, CDR2 FQNEAQ. CDR3 nucleotides: TGTGCCAGCAGCTTAAACAGGGTTTTCTATGGCTACACCTTC. Its protein product is CASSLNRVFYGYTF.

This chain uses TRBV14 with TRBJ1-1, with D tentatively TRBD1 (6 bases). This CDR3 has 12 amino acids. V lost 4 bases and J 7 bases, leaving 10 bases between the germline ends. CDR1 is SGHDN and CDR2 is FVKESK in the germline V gene. The CDR3 is CASSPQGFEAFF. CDR3 in DNA: TGTGCCAGCAGCCCCCAGGGGTTTGAAGCTTTCTTT.

J is TRBJ2-5 and V is TRBV7-3; 10 nucleotides align to TRBD2. CDR1 SGHTA and CDR2 FQGTGA come from the germline V gene. The J segment lost 4 bases and the V segment lost 5 bases, leaving 10 bases of the junction unmatched. This CDR3 spans 16 amino acids. In nucleotides, the CDR3 is TGTGCCAGCAGCCCCAGCGGGGGGGGAGAGACAGAGACCCAGTACTTC. Amino acid sequence: CASSPSGGGETETQYF.

This clonotype occurred a few times. This chain joins TRBV27 and TRBJ1-2, with D perhaps TRBD1 (5 bases). There are 15 residues in the CDR3. Germline CDR1 is MNHEY and CDR2 is SMNVEV (reference sequence). Trimming removed 2 bases at V and 6 bases at J, with 16 bases between. The CDR3 DNA reads TGTGCCAGCAGTTTAATCGTCGACAGTCGAGATGGCTACACCTTC. This sequence encodes CASSLIVDSRDGYTF.

Here the CDR3 DNA reads TGCGCCAGCAGTGAGTCTTTTGGAAAGCAGTACTTC. Encoded protein: CASSESFGKQYF. The genes are TRBV10-1 and TRBJ2-7; no reliable D call. V lost 0 bases, J lost 8 bases, and 8 bases lay in between. The germline CDR1 and CDR2 sequences are WNHNN and SYGVQD (reference sequence). CDR3 length: 12 amino acids.

The gene calls are TRBV27 and TRBJ2-2; D is possibly TRBD1 (5 bases). Trimming took 4 bases from V and 7 from J, leaving 13 bases between them. CDR3 length equals 14 residues. CDR1 is MNHEY and CDR2 is SMNVEV in the germline V gene (reference sequence). For the CDR3, the DNA is TGTGCCAGCAGTTGGCTTAGGCAGGGCGGGGAGCTGTTTTTT. It encodes CASSWLRQGGELFF.